This T cell receptor beta chain was obtained from a study of cytomegalovirus exposure and HLA in healthy donors. Primers for the PCR totalled 60 Vbeta and 13 Jbeta. Sequenced by immunoSEQ multiplex PCR; TCRdb stores in-frame clones only, minus some. The repertoire table contains 130,000 or so clones. The CDR3 runs 16 residues. Germline assignment: CDR1 SGHKS and CDR2 YYEKEE (reference sequence). The junction had 12 bases not matched to a gene; V was cut back by 4 bases and J by 3 bases. The chain links TRBV5-5 to TRBJ2-7; TRBD1 aligns across 8 bases. Sequencing was performed on PBMCs. The receptor was derived from a woman younger than 35 in good health and CMV-seronegative. CDR3 sequence reads: CASSPVHPGQVYEQYF. CDR3 nucleotides: TGTGCCAGCAGCCCAGTACACCCGGGACAGGTCTACGAGCAGTACTTC.